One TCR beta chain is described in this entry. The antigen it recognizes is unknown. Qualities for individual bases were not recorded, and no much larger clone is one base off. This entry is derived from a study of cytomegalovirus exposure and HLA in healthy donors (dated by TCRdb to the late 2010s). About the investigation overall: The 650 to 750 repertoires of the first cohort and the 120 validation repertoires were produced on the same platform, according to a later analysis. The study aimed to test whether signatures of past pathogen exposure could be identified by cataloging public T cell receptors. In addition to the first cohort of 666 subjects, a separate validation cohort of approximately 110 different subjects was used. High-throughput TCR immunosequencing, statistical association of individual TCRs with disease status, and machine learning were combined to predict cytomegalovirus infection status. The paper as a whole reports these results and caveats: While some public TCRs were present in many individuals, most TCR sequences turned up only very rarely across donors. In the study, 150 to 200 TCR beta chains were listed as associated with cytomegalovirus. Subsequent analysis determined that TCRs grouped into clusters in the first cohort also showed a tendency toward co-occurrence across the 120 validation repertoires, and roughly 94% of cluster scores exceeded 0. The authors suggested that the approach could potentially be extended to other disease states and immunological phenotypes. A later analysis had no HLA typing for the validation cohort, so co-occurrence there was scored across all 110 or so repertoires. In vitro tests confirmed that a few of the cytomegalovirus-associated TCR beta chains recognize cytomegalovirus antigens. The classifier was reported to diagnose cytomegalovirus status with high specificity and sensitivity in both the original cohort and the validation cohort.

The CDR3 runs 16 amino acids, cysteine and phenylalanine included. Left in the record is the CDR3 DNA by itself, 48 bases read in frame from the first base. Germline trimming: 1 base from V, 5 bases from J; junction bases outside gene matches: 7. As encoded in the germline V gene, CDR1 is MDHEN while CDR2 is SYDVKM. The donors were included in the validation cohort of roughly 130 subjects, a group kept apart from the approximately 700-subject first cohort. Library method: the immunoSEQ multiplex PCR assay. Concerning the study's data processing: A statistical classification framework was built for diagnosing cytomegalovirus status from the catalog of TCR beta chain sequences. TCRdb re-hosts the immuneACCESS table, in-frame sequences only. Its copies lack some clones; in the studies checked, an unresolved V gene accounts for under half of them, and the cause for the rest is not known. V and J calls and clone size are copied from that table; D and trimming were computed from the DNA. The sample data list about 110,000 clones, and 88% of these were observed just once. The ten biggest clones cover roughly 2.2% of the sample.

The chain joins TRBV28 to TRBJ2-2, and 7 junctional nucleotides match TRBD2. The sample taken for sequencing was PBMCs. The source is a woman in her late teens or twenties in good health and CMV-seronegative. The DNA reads TGTGCCAGCAGTTTATTGGGCTCCGGGAGGACCGGGGAGCTGTTTTTT. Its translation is CASSLLGSGRTGELFF.